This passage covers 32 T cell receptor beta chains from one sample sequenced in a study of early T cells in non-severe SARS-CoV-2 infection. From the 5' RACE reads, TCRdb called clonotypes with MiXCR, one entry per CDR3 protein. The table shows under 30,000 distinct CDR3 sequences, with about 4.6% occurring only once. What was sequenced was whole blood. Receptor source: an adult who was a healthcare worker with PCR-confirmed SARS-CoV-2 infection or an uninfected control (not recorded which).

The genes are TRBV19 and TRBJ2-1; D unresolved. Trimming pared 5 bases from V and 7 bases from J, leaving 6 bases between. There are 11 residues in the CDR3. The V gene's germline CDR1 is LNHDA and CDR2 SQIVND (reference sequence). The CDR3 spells CASSSDNEQFF. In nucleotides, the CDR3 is TGTGCCAGTAGTTCTGATAATGAGCAGTTCTTC.

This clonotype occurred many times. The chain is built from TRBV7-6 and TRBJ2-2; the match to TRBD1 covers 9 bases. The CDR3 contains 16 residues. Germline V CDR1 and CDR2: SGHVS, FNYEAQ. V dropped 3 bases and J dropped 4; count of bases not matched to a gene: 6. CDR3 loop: CASSLGTGTFTGELFF. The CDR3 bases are TGTGCCAGCAGCTTGGGGACAGGGACGTTCACCGGGGAGCTGTTTTTT.

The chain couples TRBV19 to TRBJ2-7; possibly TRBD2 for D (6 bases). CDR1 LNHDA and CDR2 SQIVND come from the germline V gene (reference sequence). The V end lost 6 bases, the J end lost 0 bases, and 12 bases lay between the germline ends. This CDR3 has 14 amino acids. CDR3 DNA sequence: TGTGCCAGTAGAGAATCGGGACTCTCCTACGAGCAGTACTTC. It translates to CASRESGLSYEQYF.

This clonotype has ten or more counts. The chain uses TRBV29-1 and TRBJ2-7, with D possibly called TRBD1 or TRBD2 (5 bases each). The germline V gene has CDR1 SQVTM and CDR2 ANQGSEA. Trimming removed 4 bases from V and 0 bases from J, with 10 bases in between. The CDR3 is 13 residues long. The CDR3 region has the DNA TGCAGCGTTGTGTCAGGGAGCTCCTACGAGCAGTACTTC. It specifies CSVVSGSSYEQYF.

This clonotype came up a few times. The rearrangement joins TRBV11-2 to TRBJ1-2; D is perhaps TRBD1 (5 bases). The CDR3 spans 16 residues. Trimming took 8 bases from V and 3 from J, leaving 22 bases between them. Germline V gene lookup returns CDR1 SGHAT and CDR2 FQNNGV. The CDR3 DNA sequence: TGTGCCAGCCCCTGGGGGGGACTCCTCTCCTACTATGGCTACACCTTC. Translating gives CASPWGGLLSYYGYTF.

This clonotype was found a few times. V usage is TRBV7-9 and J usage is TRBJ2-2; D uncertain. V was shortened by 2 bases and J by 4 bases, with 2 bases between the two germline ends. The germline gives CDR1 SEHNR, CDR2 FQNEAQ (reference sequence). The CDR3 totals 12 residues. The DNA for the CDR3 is TGTGCCAGCAGCTTAAGCACCGGGGAGCTGTTTTTT. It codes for CASSLSTGELFF.

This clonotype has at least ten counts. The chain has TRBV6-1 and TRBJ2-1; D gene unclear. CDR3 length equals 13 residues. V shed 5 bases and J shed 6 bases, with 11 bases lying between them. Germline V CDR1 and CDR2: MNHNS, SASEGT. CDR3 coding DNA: TGTGCCAGCAGTCTCCTAGTAGTCAATGAGCAGTTCTTC. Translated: CASSLLVVNEQFF.

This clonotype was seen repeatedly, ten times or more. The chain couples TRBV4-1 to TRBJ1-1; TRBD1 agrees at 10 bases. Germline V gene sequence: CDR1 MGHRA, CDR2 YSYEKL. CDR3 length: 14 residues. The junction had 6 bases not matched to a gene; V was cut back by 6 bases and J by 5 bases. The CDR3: CASSVDRGHTEAFF. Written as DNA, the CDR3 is TGCGCCAGCAGTGTAGACAGGGGGCATACTGAAGCTTTCTTT.

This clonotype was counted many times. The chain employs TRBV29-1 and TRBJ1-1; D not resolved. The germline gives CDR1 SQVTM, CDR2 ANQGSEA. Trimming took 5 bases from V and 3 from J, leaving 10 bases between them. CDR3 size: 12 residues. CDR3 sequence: CSVNLSDTEAFF. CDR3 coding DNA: TGCAGCGTTAATCTATCCGACACTGAAGCTTTCTTT.

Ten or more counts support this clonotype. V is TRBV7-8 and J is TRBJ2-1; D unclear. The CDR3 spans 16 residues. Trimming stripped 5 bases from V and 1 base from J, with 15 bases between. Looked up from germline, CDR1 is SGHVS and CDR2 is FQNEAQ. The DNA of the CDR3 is TGTGCCAGCAGCCCCACCGAACCCGGGTCCTACAATGAGCAGTTCTTC. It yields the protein CASSPTEPGSYNEQFF.

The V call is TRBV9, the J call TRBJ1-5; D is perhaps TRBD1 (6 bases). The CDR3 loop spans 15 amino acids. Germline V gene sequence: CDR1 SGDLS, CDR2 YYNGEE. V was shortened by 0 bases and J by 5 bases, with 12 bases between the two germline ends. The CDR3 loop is CASSVGYREDQPQHF. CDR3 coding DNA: TGTGCCAGCAGCGTAGGTTACAGGGAGGATCAGCCCCAGCATTTT.

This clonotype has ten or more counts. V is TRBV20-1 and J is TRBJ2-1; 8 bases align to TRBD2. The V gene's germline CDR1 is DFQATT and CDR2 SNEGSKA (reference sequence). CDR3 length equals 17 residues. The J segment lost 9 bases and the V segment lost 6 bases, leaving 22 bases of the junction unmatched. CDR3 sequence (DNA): TGCAGTGCGAGGGACACAAGCGGGAGTCATGCCGCGAGTGAGCAGTTCTTC. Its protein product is CSARDTSGSHAASEQFF.

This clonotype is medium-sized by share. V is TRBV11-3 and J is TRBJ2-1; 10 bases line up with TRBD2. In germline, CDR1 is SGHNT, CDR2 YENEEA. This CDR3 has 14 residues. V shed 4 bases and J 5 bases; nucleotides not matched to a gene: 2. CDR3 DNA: TGTGCCAGCAGCTCCCTAGCGGGGGACAATGAGCAGTTCTTC. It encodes CASSSLAGDNEQFF.

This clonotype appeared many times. CDR3 residues: CASSGPGLAGIEQYF. CDR3 DNA sequence: TGTGCCAGCAGTGGCCCGGGACTAGCGGGAATCGAGCAGTACTTC. The chain carries TRBV25-1 and TRBJ2-7, with 13 bases that match TRBD2. Per the germline V gene, CDR1 is MGHDK and CDR2 is SYGVNS. CDR3 size: 15 residues. J gave up 6 bases and V 4 bases, and 6 bases lay outside the gene matches.

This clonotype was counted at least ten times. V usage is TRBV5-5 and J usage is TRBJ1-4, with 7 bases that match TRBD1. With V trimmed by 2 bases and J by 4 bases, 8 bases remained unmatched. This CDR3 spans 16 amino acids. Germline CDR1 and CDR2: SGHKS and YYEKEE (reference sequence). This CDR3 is CASSFTTGMGNEKLFF. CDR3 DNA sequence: TGTGCCAGCAGCTTTACGACAGGGATGGGTAATGAAAAACTGTTTTTT.

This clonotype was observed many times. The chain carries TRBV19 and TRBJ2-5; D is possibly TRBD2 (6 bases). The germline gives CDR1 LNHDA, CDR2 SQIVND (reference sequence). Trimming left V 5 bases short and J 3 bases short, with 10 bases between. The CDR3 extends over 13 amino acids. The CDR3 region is CASSYSGEETQYF. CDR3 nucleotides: TGTGCCAGTAGTTATAGCGGTGAAGAGACCCAGTACTTC.

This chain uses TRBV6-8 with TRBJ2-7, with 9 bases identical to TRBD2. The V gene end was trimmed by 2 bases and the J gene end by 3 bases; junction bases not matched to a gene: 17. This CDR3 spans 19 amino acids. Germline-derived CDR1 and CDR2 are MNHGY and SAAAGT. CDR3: CASSYRSSGGPRDYYEQYF. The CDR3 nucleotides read TGTGCCAGCAGTTACAGGAGTAGCGGGGGCCCCAGAGACTACTACGAGCAGTACTTC.

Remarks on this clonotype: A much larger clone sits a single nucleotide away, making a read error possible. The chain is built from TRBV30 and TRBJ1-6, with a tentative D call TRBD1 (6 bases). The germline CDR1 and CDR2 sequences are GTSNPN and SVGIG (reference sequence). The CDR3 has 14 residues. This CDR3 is CAWRSQGNNSSLHF. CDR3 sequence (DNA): TGTGCCTGGAGATCCCAGGGGAATAATTCATCCCTCCACTTT.

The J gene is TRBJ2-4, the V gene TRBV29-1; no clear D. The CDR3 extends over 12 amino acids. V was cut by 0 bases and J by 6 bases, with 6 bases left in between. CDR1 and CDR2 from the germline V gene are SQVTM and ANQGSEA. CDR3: CSVEEGSNIQYF. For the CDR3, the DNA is TGCAGCGTTGAAGAAGGCTCAAACATTCAGTACTTC.

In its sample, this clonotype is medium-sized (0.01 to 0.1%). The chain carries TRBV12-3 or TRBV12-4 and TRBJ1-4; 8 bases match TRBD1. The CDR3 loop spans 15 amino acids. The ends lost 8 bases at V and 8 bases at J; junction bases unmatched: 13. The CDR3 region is CASGQGSVLGEKLFF. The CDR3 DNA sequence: TGTGCCAGCGGACAGGGTAGCGTTTTGGGGGAAAAACTGTTTTTT.

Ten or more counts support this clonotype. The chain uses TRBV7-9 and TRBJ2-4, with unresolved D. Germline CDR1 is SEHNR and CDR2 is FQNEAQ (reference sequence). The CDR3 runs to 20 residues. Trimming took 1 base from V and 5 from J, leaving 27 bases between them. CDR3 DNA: TGTGCCAGCAGCTTAGGGGGTTTCCGGGTCCCCCGAGTGGGTCAAAACATTCAGTACTTC. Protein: CASSLGGFRVPRVGQNIQYF.

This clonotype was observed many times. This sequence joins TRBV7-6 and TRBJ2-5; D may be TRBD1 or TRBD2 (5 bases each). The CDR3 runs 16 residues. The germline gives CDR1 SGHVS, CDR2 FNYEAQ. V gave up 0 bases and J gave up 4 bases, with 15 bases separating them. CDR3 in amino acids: CASSLALGQGRETQYF. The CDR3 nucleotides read TGTGCCAGCAGCTTAGCTCTCGGGCAGGGACGAGAGACCCAGTACTTC.

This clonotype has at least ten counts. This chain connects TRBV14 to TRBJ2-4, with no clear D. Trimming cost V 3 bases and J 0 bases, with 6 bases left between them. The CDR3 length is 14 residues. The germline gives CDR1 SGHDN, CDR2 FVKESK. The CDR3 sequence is CASSQELAKNIQYF. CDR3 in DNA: TGTGCCAGCAGCCAGGAACTAGCCAAAAACATTCAGTACTTC. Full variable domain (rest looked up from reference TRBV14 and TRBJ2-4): EAGVTQFPSHSVIEKGQTVTLRCDPISGHDNLYWYRRVMGKEIKFLLHFVKESKQDESGMPNNRFLAERTGGTYSTLKVQPAELEDSGVYFCASSQELAKNIQYFGAGTRLSVL.

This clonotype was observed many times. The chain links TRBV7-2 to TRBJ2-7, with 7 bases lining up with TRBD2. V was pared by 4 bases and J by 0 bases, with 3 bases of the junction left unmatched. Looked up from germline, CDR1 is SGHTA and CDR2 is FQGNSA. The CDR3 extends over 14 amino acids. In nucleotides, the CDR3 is TGTGCCAGCAGCTGGGGGACTATCTCCTACGAGCAGTACTTC. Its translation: CASSWGTISYEQYF.

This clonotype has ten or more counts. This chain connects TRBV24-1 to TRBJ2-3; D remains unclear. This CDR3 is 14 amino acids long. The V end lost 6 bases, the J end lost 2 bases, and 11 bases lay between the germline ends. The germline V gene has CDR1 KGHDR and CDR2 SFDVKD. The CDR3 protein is CATSRPDDTDTQYF. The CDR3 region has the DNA TGTGCCACCAGTCGACCCGATGACACAGATACGCAGTATTTT.

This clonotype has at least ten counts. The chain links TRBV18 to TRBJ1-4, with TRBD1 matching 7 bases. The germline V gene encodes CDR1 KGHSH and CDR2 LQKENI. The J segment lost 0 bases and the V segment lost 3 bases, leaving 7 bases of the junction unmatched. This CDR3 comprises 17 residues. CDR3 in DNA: TGTGCCAGCTCACCTAAGACAGGGTCAGCAACTAATGAAAAACTGTTTTTT. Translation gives CASSPKTGSATNEKLFF.

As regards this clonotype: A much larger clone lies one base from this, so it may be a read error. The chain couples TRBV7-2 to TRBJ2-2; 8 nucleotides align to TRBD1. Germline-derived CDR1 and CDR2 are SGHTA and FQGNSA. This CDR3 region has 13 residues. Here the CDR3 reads CATGQGRTGELLF. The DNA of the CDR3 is TGTGCCACCGGACAGGGAAGGACCGGGGAGCTGCTTTTT.

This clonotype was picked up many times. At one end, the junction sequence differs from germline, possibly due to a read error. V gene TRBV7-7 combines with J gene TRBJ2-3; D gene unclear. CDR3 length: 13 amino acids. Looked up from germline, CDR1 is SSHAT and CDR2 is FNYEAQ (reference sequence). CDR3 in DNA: TGTGCTAGCAGCCCTAGTTTGGCGTTAACGCAGTATTTT. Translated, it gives CASSPSLALTQYF. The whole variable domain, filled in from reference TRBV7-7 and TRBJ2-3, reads GAGVSQSPRYKVTKRGQDVTLRCDPISSHATLYWYQQALGQGPEFLTYFNYEAQPDKSGLPSDRFSAERPEGSISTLTIQRTEQRDSAMYRCASSPSLALTQYFGPGTRLTVL.

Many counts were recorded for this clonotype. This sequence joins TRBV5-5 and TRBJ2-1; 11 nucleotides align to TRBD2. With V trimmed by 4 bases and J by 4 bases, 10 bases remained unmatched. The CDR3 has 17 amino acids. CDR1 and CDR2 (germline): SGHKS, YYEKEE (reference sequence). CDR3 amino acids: CASSTRLAGLKYNEQFF. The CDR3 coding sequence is TGTGCCAGCAGCACCAGACTAGCGGGATTAAAATACAATGAGCAGTTCTTC. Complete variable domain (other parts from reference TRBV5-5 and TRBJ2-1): DAGVTQSPTHLIKTRGQQVTLRCSPISGHKSVSWYQQVLGQGPQFIFQYYEKEERGRGNFPDRFSARQFPNYSSELNVNALLLGDSALYLCASSTRLAGLKYNEQFFGPGTRLTVL.

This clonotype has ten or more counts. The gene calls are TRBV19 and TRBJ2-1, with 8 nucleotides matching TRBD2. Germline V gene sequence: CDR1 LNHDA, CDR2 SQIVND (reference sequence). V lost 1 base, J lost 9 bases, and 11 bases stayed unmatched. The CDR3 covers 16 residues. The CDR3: CASSIVRAGVSSEQFF. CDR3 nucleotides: TGTGCCAGTAGTATAGTTCGAGCGGGAGTCTCTAGTGAGCAGTTCTTC.

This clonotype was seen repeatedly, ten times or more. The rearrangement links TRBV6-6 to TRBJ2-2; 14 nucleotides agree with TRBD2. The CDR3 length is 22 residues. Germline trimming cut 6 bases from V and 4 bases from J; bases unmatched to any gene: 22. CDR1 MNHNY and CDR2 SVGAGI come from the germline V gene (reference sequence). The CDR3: CASSQRTHRTSGRRYGTGELFF. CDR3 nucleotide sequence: TGTGCCAGCAGCCAAAGGACCCACCGGACTAGCGGGAGGCGCTACGGCACCGGGGAGCTGTTTTTT.

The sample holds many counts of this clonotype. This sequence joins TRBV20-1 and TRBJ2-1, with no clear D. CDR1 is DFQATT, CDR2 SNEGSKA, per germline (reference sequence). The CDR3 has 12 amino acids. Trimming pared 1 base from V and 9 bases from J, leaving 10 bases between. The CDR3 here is CSARVPAREQFF. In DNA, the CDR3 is TGCAGTGCTAGAGTGCCAGCCCGTGAGCAGTTCTTC.